This T cell receptor (beta chain) was recovered during a study of Ad26.COV2.S vaccination and SARS-CoV-2 variants (dated by TCRdb to the early 2020s). Study-wide context: Donors in the vaccine arm were drawn from COV1001, a phase I-IIa trial of Ad26.COV2.S in healthy adults that was multicentre, randomized, double-blind and placebo-controlled. Ad26.COV2.S was administered intramuscularly at a dose of 5x10^10 or 1x10^11 viral particles, either as one shot or as two shots given 56 days apart. Sequencing of the TCRbeta repertoire served to evaluate the specificity and breadth of SARS-CoV-2-reactive T cell receptors following Ad26.COV2.S vaccination. The TCR-sequenced set comprised around 30 samples: approximately 20 Ad26.COV2.S vaccine recipients, 5 placebo recipients and 8 SARS-CoV-2 convalescent individuals. Participants in the trial were split at random into five groups of five each, receiving low-dose or high-dose Ad26.COV2.S once or twice, or else placebo on both occasions. Investigators did not know the trial group allocation while performing experiments and assessing outcomes.

Comments on this clone: Which antigen it targets is not known. The record has no base qualities; no much larger clone is one base away.

The immunoSEQ Assay was used to sequence TCRbeta CDR3 regions. After extraction, genomic DNA underwent amplification by bias-controlled multiplex PCR, followed by high-throughput sequencing. In the original analysis: To quantify the absolute abundance of every unique TCRbeta CDR3 region, sequences were collapsed and filtered. T cell fraction was estimated by normalizing TCRbeta template counts to usable DNA, which was measured by amplifying reference genes present in all nucleated cells. Repertoire TCRs were annotated as SARS-CoV-2-specific when V gene, CDR3 amino acid sequence and J gene were exactly matched to a known reactive TCR set. The reference SARS-CoV-2 TCR set came from MIRA and was filtered for enrichment in COVID-19-positive ImmuneCODE repertoires, removing public or cross-reactive TCRs. Drawing on the MIRA antigens, annotated TCRs were analysed further at the level of specific ORF or position within ORF. Breadth was defined as annotated unique rearrangements over total unique productive rearrangements; depth was the summed frequency of those rearrangements. TCR breadth was compared between groups using two-sided Wilcoxon rank-sum tests. TCRdb took this table from immuneACCESS and kept in-frame rearrangements with V and J called. Such tables lack part of the clones; where checked against another copy, unresolved V genes explain under half of the gap, and the rest is unexplained. D and trimming were read from the DNA, whereas the V and J calls and clone size are those reported in that table. For this sample there are roughly 410,000 clones; roughly 80% appear just once. About 8% of the sample is held by the ten biggest clonotypes.

What this sample's treatment or condition label stands for: about 20 received Ad26.COV2.S at low or high dose, single or two shots; roughly five received placebo; per-sample allocation not given. Repertoires of vaccine and placebo recipients were sequenced from samples taken on day 63 after the first injection. Between 29 July and 7 August 2020, Cohort 1b enrolled around 25 adults aged 18-55 years at one site in Boston, USA. As a vaccine, Ad26.COV2.S was a replication-incompetent adenovirus type 26 vector that expressed a prefusion-stabilized SARS-CoV-2 spike protein derived from the original Wuhan strain. What the authors observed across the whole study: The study was not powered for comparison of responses between vaccine doses or regimens. Compared with placebo recipients, Ad26.COV2.S recipients showed higher spike-specific TCR breadth (P = 0.0014). Substantial breadth of spike-specific CD8+ and CD4+ T cell responses was reported after vaccination. Non-spike TCR breadth was comparable between vaccine and placebo recipients, consistent with the vaccine containing only spike. The authors noted that the TCR breadth and depth analyses may have underestimated total T cell responses.

This TCR was sampled from a person between 18 and 59 years old who received the Ad26.COV2.S COVID-19 vaccine or a placebo. The source was peripheral blood, collected in a trial of Ad26.COV2.S vaccine versus placebo.

CDR3 protein: CSVVDGYTKAGNTIYF. DNA sequence: TGCAGCGTTGTGGACGGGTATACTAAGGCTGGAAACACCATATATTTT. The rearranged segments are TRBV29-1 and TRBJ1-3; the D gene cannot be named for sure. Measured from the cysteine to the phenylalanine, the CDR3 is 16 residues long. The DNA shown is the 48-base CDR3, in frame from base 1. CDR1 and CDR2 are read off the germline V gene as SQVTM and ANQGSEA. V loses 4 bases, J loses 2 bases, and the germline ends lie 18 bases apart. The reference TRBV29-1 and TRBJ1-3 proteins fill in what lies around the CDR3, so the full variable domain reads SAVISQKPSRDICQRGTSLTIQCQVDSQVTMMFWYRQQPGQSLTLIATANQGSEATYESGFVIDKFPISRPNLTFSTLTVSNMSPEDSSIYLCSVVDGYTKAGNTIYFGEGSWLTVV.